This is a list of T cell receptor beta chains from one sample in a study of blood T cell repertoires in COVID-19. Profiling relied on immunoSEQ multiplex PCR, and the TCRdb table lists in-frame clones only, not all of them. This sample carries roughly 170,000 clones, less than 85% of them seen once, and the ten largest clones take 7% to 10%. What was sequenced was peripheral blood. The receptor set was obtained from a woman aged 55-69 years with COVID-19, enrolled during active disease. The CDR3 runs from the conserved cysteine through the conserved F or W. The order of the fields is V gene, clone size, D gene, J gene, CDR3 protein, CDR3 DNA. D genes are given only for firm matches. Rows may omit the clone size; those that give it use once, few, many or a size class.

>TRBV28|NA|TRBD1|TRBJ1-1
CASSLGTGGNTEAFF
TGTGCCAGCAGTTTGGGGACAGGGGGGAACACTGAAGCTTTCTTT
>TRBV7-6|NA|TRBD1|TRBJ1-3
CASSLGTDSGNTIYF
TGTGCCAGCAGCCTTGGGACAGACTCTGGAAACACCATATATTTT
>TRBV5-6|NA|NA|TRBJ2-3
CASSFRGPGDRPEYF
TGTGCCAGCAGCTTTCGGGGACCAGGGGACCGTCCTGAGTATTTT
>TRBV19|once|NA|TRBJ1-1
CASTPRVLNTEAFF
TGTGCCAGTACCCCGAGGGTTTTGAACACTGAAGCTTTCTTT
>TRBV27|NA|TRBD1|TRBJ1-3
CASSSSGQGSNSGNTIYF
TGTGCCAGCAGTTCCTCCGGACAGGGGAGTAACTCTGGAAACACCATATATTTT
>TRBV18|NA|NA|TRBJ2-2
CASSPPGVETGELFF
TGTGCCAGCTCACCACCAGGGGTAGAGACCGGGGAGCTGTTTTTT
>TRBV4-2|NA|NA|TRBJ1-1
CASSRRQGNTEAFF
TGTGCCAGCAGCCGTCGGCAGGGGAACACTGAAGCTTTCTTT
>TRBV18|NA|NA|TRBJ1-2
CASSPLGLTGRDGYTF
TGTGCCAGCTCACCGTTAGGGTTGACAGGCCGCGATGGCTACACCTTC
>TRBV7-9|NA|NA|TRBJ1-6
CASSLETGPYNSPLHF
TGTGCCAGCAGCTTAGAAACAGGGCCCTATAATTCACCCCTCCACTTT
>TRBV6-5|NA|TRBD1|TRBJ1-6
CASRAGGQLNSPLHF
TGTGCCAGCAGGGCAGGGGGTCAGCTAAATTCACCCCTCCACTTT
>TRBV18|NA|NA|TRBJ1-2
CASSPFGWGTNYGYTF
TGTGCCAGCTCACCATTCGGGTGGGGGACAAACTATGGCTACACCTTC
>TRBV7-2|NA|TRBD2|TRBJ2-1
CASSSLGGTYNEQFF
TGTGCCAGCAGCTCCCTCGGGGGGACCTACAATGAGCAGTTCTTC
>TRBV9|few|NA|TRBJ2-3
CASNPRSYTDTQYF
TGTGCCAGCAACCCACGAAGCTACACAGATACGCAGTATTTT
>TRBV6-5|NA|NA|TRBJ2-5
CASSPLAQETQYF
TGTGCCAGCAGTCCCCTGGCCCAAGAGACCCAGTACTTC
>TRBV11-2|NA|TRBD2|TRBJ2-3
CASSSLTSGPPDTQYF
TGTGCCAGCAGCTCCTTGACTAGCGGTCCCCCAGATACGCAGTATTTT
>TRBV19|NA|TRBD1|TRBJ1-1
CASSMPGTGGTEAFF
TGTGCCAGTAGTATGCCGGGGACAGGGGGGACTGAAGCTTTCTTT
>TRBV18|once|NA|TRBJ1-3
CASSPFIGDNSGNTIYF
TGTGCCAGCTCACCTTTCATAGGGGACAACTCTGGAAACACCATATATTTT